Sequencing of this T cell receptor (beta chain) was carried out in a study of shared clonotypes between healthy human individuals. A word on this clone: Its antigen is undetermined.

The CDR3 sequence is 15 residues long. CDR1 SGHAT and CDR2 FQNNGV come from the germline V gene. V lost 1 base and J 0 bases, leaving 4 bases between the germline ends. General study findings and limits: Compared with clonotypes that all four donors shared, non-shared clonotypes had lower generation probabilities. Researchers found naive subsets generally carried larger estimated richness than memory subsets.

Authors' analysis steps: ImmunoSEQ only sent back junction sequences with no quality scores, so filtering was done differently. Clones were read by immunoSEQ multiplex PCR, and TCRdb kept only the in-frame ones, dropping some. V and J calls and clone size are those listed in that table; D and trimming were worked out from the DNA. The table lists about 1.5 million clones, roughly 96% of them singletons. The V gene is TRBV11-2, the J gene TRBJ2-6; unclear D gene. The sequencing sample was made of naive CD4+ T cells sorted from blood. Regarding subset: CD45RA+ positively selected. This receptor was obtained from a man aged 25 to 45 in good health. CDR3 sequence (DNA): TGTGCCAGCAGCTTAGTTGTCTCTGGGGCCAACGTCCTGACTTTC. It encodes CASSLVVSGANVLTF. The variable domain in full, completed from reference TRBV11-2 and TRBJ2-6, reads EAGVAQSPRYKIIEKRQSVAFWCNPISGHATLYWYQQILGQGPKLLIQFQNNGVVDDSQLPKDRFSAERLKGVDSTLKIQPAKLEDSAVYLCASSLVVSGANVLTFGAGSRLTVL.